The 5 T cell receptor beta chains in this list originate from one sample, sequenced in a study of cytomegalovirus exposure and HLA in healthy donors. Primers included in the PCR were 60 Vbeta and 13 Jbeta primers. Method: immunoSEQ multiplex PCR; TCRdb's copy keeps in-frame clones and lacks some. The sample table sets out about 65,000 clones. The specimen was PBMCs. Receptors originate from a boy between 5 and 17 years old in good health and CMV-seronegative.

The CDR3 sequence is CASIPTRGSYEQYF. The CDR3 DNA reads as TGTGCCAGCATTCCTACAAGAGGTTCCTACGAGCAGTACTTC. This chain connects TRBV7-8 to TRBJ2-7; no clear D. V shed 7 bases and J shed 1 base, with 14 bases lying between them. Germline CDR1 is SGHVS and CDR2 is FQNEAQ. This CDR3 is 14 amino acids long.

V gene TRBV5-1 combines with J gene TRBJ1-1; weak D call: TRBD1 (5 bases). Trimming shortened V by 5 bases and J by 1 base, and 12 bases separated the two germline ends. Germline V gene lookup returns CDR1 SGHRS and CDR2 YFSETQ. The CDR3 sequence is 14 residues long. CDR3 sequence: CASRILQANTEAFF. CDR3 coding DNA: TGCGCCAGCAGGATCCTACAGGCGAACACTGAAGCTTTCTTT.

The chain employs TRBV5-1 and TRBJ1-4; 10 positions match TRBD1. Per germline, CDR1 SGHRS and CDR2 YFSETQ. This CDR3 is built from 14 residues. V lost 4 bases, J lost 8 bases, and 5 bases stayed unmatched. The CDR3 sequence is CASSPGQGSEKLFF. The CDR3 nucleotides read TGCGCCAGCAGCCCGGGACAGGGGAGCGAAAAACTGTTTTTT.

The gene calls are TRBV27 and TRBJ1-5; 9 nucleotides line up with TRBD1. After removal of 5 bases from V and 7 bases from J, the junction contained 3 bases not matched to a gene. Germline CDR1 reads MNHEY; CDR2 reads SMNVEV (reference sequence). The CDR3 spans 13 residues. The CDR3 sequence is CASSDRGKQPQHF. CDR3 nucleotide sequence: TGTGCCAGCAGTGACAGGGGGAAGCAGCCCCAGCATTTT.

The chain has TRBV25-1 and TRBJ1-2; TRBD1 might be the D (5 bases). Germline CDR1 and CDR2: MGHDK and SYGVNS. The CDR3 length is 15 residues. Trimming pared 6 bases from V and 3 bases from J, leaving 17 bases between. The DNA for the CDR3 is TGTGCCAGCAGCCGCCCGACAGCCGACTACTATGGCTACACCTTC. Residues: CASSRPTADYYGYTF.